This TCR beta chain appears in the sequencing data of a study of beta chain features in type 1 diabetes listed by TCRdb under 2018. As for the study more broadly: Mean age, gender distribution, total cell number and subset yield were not different between patients and healthy donors. Regulatory and stem cell-like memory subsets were obtained from only 8 patients and roughly 8 healthy donors, while naive and central memory subsets were obtained from all 30 or so donors. Across all samples, around 100 million sorted cells were examined, and cell number per subset correlated strongly with RNA yield. The study compared the TCRB repertoires of sorted circulating CD4+ T cell subsets in recently diagnosed type 1 diabetes patients with those in matched healthy donors.

The entire amount of isolated RNA was reverse transcribed using the High Capacity cDNA Reverse Transcription Kit, so the sequenced TCRB transcripts were expressed ones. Deep immunoSEQ sequencing was applied to naive, central memory and regulatory T cell samples, giving an average of approximately 4 million total reads per sample. After sorted cells were lysed in RLT buffer, RNA was extracted with DNase-treated RNeasy Micro or Mini kits, with the choice depending on cell number. To prevent cross-contamination, each cell subset was processed individually, whereas patient and healthy donor samples were processed jointly. TCRB sequences were amplified from cDNA with the immunoSEQ multiplex PCR, producing 87-bp fragments spanning the CDR3 region. Sequencing of the amplicons was done on the Illumina HiSeq platform. On the study's bioinformatics: Synthetic template baselines were used to correct PCR bias computationally, reads within Hamming distance 2 were collapsed, and singletons that could not be merged were discarded. By aligning reads against IMGT, V, D and J genes, CDR3 length, and insertions or deletions at six rearrangement sites were assigned. Within each subset, clonotype counts were normalized to the number of sorted cells before true diversity and Gini coefficients were calculated with the tcR R package. The overlap coefficient, calculated on TCRB nucleotide sequences, was used to quantify repertoire sharing. Out-of-frame TCRB sequences from naive cells were analyzed to stand in for the pre-selection repertoire. The source is immuneACCESS, and TCRdb retained only in-frame sequences with V and J called. Part of the clones is not carried over; for the studies checked, unresolved V genes explain less than half of this, and the remainder is unexplained. D and trimming were read from the DNA, whereas the V and J calls and clone size are those reported in that table. In all, the sample holds 390,000 or so clones, and approximately 15% of those were seen once. The ten top clones hold around 0.035% of the sample.

On this clone itself: What antigen it recognizes has not been identified. No base quality information exists; no much larger clone differs at one position.

Trimming accounts for 1 base at V and 2 bases at J, while the number of junction bases matched to no gene is 4. Reading from cysteine to valine, the CDR3 counts 15 amino acids. The retained sequence is limited to the CDR3, 45 bases, with the frame set at the first base. The germline V gene (reference sequence) specifies LNHNV as CDR1 and YYDKDF as CDR2. A single peripheral blood draw of around 120 mL on average was collected from each donor into heparinised tubes. A BD FACSAria II was used to sort naive, central memory, regulatory and stem cell-like memory CD4+ T cells with a panel that included CD45RO, CCR7, CD25, CD127, CD95 and CD27. A purity above 95% was achieved for all sorted populations. PBMCs were isolated immediately by Lymphoprep density gradient centrifugation and stained directly without culture. Samples were stained and sorted in pairs, with one healthy donor and one patient per experiment, so that batch effects were minimized.

Study-wide conclusions, independent of this receptor: PCR may preferentially amplify shorter templates, but because patient and control samples were amplified and corrected together, any resulting skew would affect both groups equally. Type 1 diabetes patients showed a moderate but significant shortening of TCRB CDR3 length in all four CD4+ subsets. Because cDNA was sequenced instead of genomic DNA, highly expressing activated cells could be over-represented, though the groups showed no difference in activation or CD3 levels. Because the HLA sub-analyses included only small numbers of individuals, any influence of HLA type on TCRB rearrangement was left unresolved. Naive, central memory and regulatory TCRB repertoires appeared to be more alike among patients than among healthy donors. At VDJ recombination sites, type 1 diabetes patients had fewer insertions and more deleted nucleotides, which implies abnormalities in thymic rearrangement.

This receptor chain uses TRBV15 and TRBJ2-7, and TRBD2 matches 8 of the central bases. Sequencing was performed on naive CD4+ T cells from blood. The cell subset or site label for this specimen denotes: true naive CD4+ T cells. This clonotype was sampled from a man younger than 40 in good health. The nucleotides read TGTGCCACCAGCAGAGGGAATAGCGGGACCTACGAGCAGTACGTC. Its protein reads: CATSRGNSGTYEQYV.